The 26 T cell receptor beta chains in this list originate from one sample, sequenced in a study of blood T cell repertoires in COVID-19. Some clones are missing from TCRdb's copy, which holds only in-frame ones; the method was immunoSEQ multiplex PCR. Among about 180,000 clones listed, 89% were seen once. Material: PBMCs or T cells enriched from blood (not recorded which). Receptor source: a woman aged 40-49 years with acute COVID-19.

This sequence joins TRBV14 and TRBJ2-2; D unresolved. This CDR3 has 12 amino acids. The germline CDR1 and CDR2 sequences are SGHDN and FVKESK. V lost 2 bases and J 8 bases, leaving 6 bases between the germline ends. DNA for the CDR3: TGTGCCAGCAGCCAATTTCCTGGGGAGCTGTTTTTT. It codes for CASSQFPGELFF.

This chain joins TRBV10-3 and TRBJ2-7; D is possibly TRBD1 (6 bases). Germline assignment: CDR1 ENHRY and CDR2 SYGVKD. V was shortened by 10 bases and J by 1 base, with 17 bases between the two germline ends. The CDR3 has 14 amino acids. CDR3 sequence reads: CATTRDTLSYEQYF. DNA of the CDR3: TGTGCCACGACCCGGGACACCCTTTCCTACGAGCAGTACTTC.

The CDR3 sequence: CASSLEYRRQPQHF. In DNA form, the CDR3 reads TGTGCCAGCAGCTTAGAGTATCGCCGGCAGCCCCAGCATTTT. The chain has TRBV7-8 and TRBJ1-5; D gene ambiguous. Trimming left V 1 base short and J 7 bases short, with 11 bases between. Germline V CDR1 and CDR2: SGHVS, FQNEAQ. The length of the CDR3 is 14 residues.

The chain uses TRBV25-1 and TRBJ1-1, with D possibly being TRBD1 (6 bases). With 2 bases removed from V and 5 bases from J, the gap between germline ends came to 15 bases. Germline V gene data show CDR1 as MGHDK and CDR2 as SYGVNS. The CDR3 contains 15 residues. CDR3 in DNA: TGTGCCAGCAGTGAAACAGGGCGGATCCGGACTGAAGCTTTCTTT. It translates to CASSETGRIRTEAFF.

This clone has a single count. V is TRBV6-5 and J is TRBJ1-6; TRBD1 agrees at 8 bases. Germline V gives CDR1 MNHEY, CDR2 SVGAGI. The J segment lost 10 bases and the V segment lost 6 bases, leaving 5 bases of the junction unmatched. The length of the CDR3 is 13 residues. The chain's CDR3 is CASRRGQGSPLHF. In DNA form, the CDR3 reads TGTGCCAGCAGAAGAGGACAGGGATCACCCCTCCACTTT.

This clone appeared a single time. The J gene is TRBJ1-5, the V gene TRBV6-6; no clear D gene. The V gene lost 0 bases and the J gene lost 2 bases, with 11 bases spanning the gap. The CDR3 runs 16 residues. The V gene's germline CDR1 is MNHNY and CDR2 SVGAGI (reference sequence). The CDR3 here is CASSYSTGSGNQPQHF. The CDR3 bases are TGTGCCAGCAGTTACTCGACGGGTAGCGGCAATCAGCCCCAGCATTTT.

The CDR3 reads CASSEQRESWADTQYF. As DNA, the CDR3 is TGTGCCAGCAGTGAACAGCGGGAGTCCTGGGCAGATACGCAGTATTTT. The chain uses TRBV6-1 and TRBJ2-3, with 8 bases that match TRBD2. V dropped 2 bases and J dropped 4; count of bases not matched to a gene: 8. CDR1 and CDR2 from the germline V gene are MNHNS and SASEGT. The CDR3 extends over 16 amino acids.

This clone is a singleton in its sample. This chain connects TRBV7-3 to TRBJ2-1, with TRBD2 matching over 7 bases. Germline CDR1 is SGHTA and CDR2 is FQGTGA. The V segment lost 3 bases and the J segment 0 bases; nucleotides outside the gene matches: 5. This CDR3 spans 16 amino acids. CDR3: CASSLLAANSYNEQFF. CDR3 bases: TGTGCCAGCAGCTTGCTAGCGGCCAACTCCTACAATGAGCAGTTCTTC.

The V gene is TRBV9, the J gene TRBJ2-1, with a tentative D call TRBD1 (6 bases). Looked up from germline, CDR1 is SGDLS and CDR2 is YYNGEE. CDR3 length: 17 residues. V lost 0 bases and J lost 0, with 13 bases in between. This CDR3 reads CASSVGFQGSSYNEQFF. CDR3 nucleotides: TGTGCCAGCAGCGTAGGGTTTCAGGGGAGCTCCTACAATGAGCAGTTCTTC.

This rearrangement joins TRBV5-1 to TRBJ1-2; D remains ambiguous. Trimming cost V 2 bases and J 1 base, with 12 bases left between them. The CDR3 is made up of 15 amino acids. The germline V gene encodes CDR1 SGHRS and CDR2 YFSETQ. CDR3 in amino acids: CASSFDGSSNYGYTF. CDR3 coding DNA: TGCGCCAGCAGCTTTGACGGGTCGAGTAACTATGGCTACACCTTC.

This clone was detected only once. This chain connects TRBV7-6 to TRBJ2-5, with 8 bases fitting TRBD2. The junction had 4 bases not matched to a gene; V was cut back by 0 bases and J by 4 bases. Germline assignment: CDR1 SGHVS and CDR2 FNYEAQ. CDR3 length: 15 amino acids. CDR3: CASSLAGGAGETQYF. DNA of the CDR3: TGTGCCAGCAGCTTAGCCGGGGGGGCAGGAGAGACCCAGTACTTC.

V gene TRBV7-5 combines with J gene TRBJ2-1; TRBD1 reflects the table's D call only, with no check against the DNA. TRBV7-5 is a pseudogene locus. This CDR3 region has 17 residues. The CDR3 DNA reads TGTGTCAGAAGCTTCCCCACGCCAAATGACAGTTTAAATGAGCAGTTCTTC. Protein sequence: CVRSFPTPNDSLNEQFF.

The V and J genes are TRBV2 and TRBJ2-2; D not resolved. This CDR3 is built from 16 residues. Germline V lookup: CDR1 SNHLY, CDR2 FYNNEI. V lost 4 bases, J lost 0 bases, and 12 bases lay in between. The DNA of the CDR3 is TGTGCCAGCAGTGTTAACCCAGGCACGAACACCGGGGAGCTGTTTTTT. This encodes CASSVNPGTNTGELFF.

The chain carries TRBV6-5 and TRBJ2-7; TRBD2 might be the D (6 bases). V lost 2 bases to trimming and J lost 9 bases, with 17 bases between them. This CDR3 comprises 14 residues. Germline CDR1 and CDR2: MNHEY and SVGAGI. CDR3 sequence (DNA): TGTGCCAGCAGTTACCCGGGTCCGGGAGCAGGGCAGTACTTC. It codes for CASSYPGPGAGQYF.

The sample holds a few counts of this clone. The chain employs TRBV6-2 or TRBV6-3 and TRBJ1-1; tentatively, D is TRBD1 (6 bases). Germline CDR1 MNHEY, CDR2 SVGEGT. V was trimmed by 4 bases and J by 1 base, leaving 19 bases between them. The CDR3 runs to 17 residues. Written as DNA, the CDR3 is TGTGCCAGCAGTTTTCTGCTCTTGACAGGTTCGAACACTGAAGCTTTCTTT. Its protein is CASSFLLLTGSNTEAFF.

This clone was observed a single time. The chain uses TRBV5-6 and TRBJ1-1, with 7 bases lining up with TRBD1. V shed 3 bases and J 1 base; nucleotides not matched to a gene: 9. The CDR3 is made up of 16 amino acids. Germline V lookup: CDR1 SGHDT, CDR2 YYEEEE. The DNA for the CDR3 is TGTGCCAGCAGCTCTGACAGGGCATGGGGGAACACTGAAGCTTTCTTT. It translates to CASSSDRAWGNTEAFF.

This clone was found a few times. The rearrangement uses TRBV6-2 or TRBV6-3 and TRBJ2-2; D is unclear. Trimming left V 0 bases short and J 5 bases short, with 13 bases between. Per the germline V gene, CDR1 is MNHEY and CDR2 is SVGEGT. The CDR3 runs to 16 residues. The CDR3 is CASSYSKVSQTGELFF. DNA of the CDR3: TGTGCCAGCAGTTACTCGAAGGTTAGCCAGACCGGGGAGCTGTTTTTT.

This chain joins TRBV4-2 and TRBJ2-7; 9 nucleotides agree with TRBD2. The CDR3 runs 15 residues. V was clipped by 4 bases and J by 0 bases; unmatched bases: 4. Germline assignment: CDR1 LGHNA and CDR2 YNFKEQ. The CDR3 loop reads CASSLVAGASYEQYF. The CDR3, as DNA: TGTGCCAGCAGCCTTGTAGCGGGGGCCTCCTACGAGCAGTACTTC.

The rearrangement uses TRBV7-3 and TRBJ2-2; 9 positions match TRBD2. V dropped 5 bases and J dropped 7; count of bases not matched to a gene: 20. This CDR3 is 19 amino acids long. Germline CDR1 is SGHTA and CDR2 is FQGTGA. The CDR3 sequence: CASSQWGLLAGARNGELFF. The CDR3 DNA is TGTGCCAGCAGCCAATGGGGGCTGTTAGCGGGAGCTCGGAACGGGGAGCTGTTTTTT.

The CDR3 spells CASSEASQGPTGAQHF. CDR3 DNA sequence: TGTGCCAGCAGTGAAGCAAGTCAGGGACCAACAGGGGCCCAGCATTTT. The chain combines TRBV2 with TRBJ1-5; 7 positions agree with TRBD1. V lost 0 bases and J lost 11; bases outside the gene matches: 13. CDR1 and CDR2 (germline): SNHLY, FYNNEI. This CDR3 region has 16 residues.

The V and J genes are TRBV3-1 (or the pseudogene TRBV3-2) and TRBJ2-7; 9 bases agree with TRBD2. The CDR3 has 18 amino acids. Germline assignment: CDR1 LGHDT and CDR2 YNNKEL (reference sequence). Losses at the gene ends were 1 base for V and 0 bases for J; bases not matched to a gene: 10. The CDR3 DNA sequence: TGTGCCAGCAGCCAAGGTCGAACTAGCGGGCAGAGCTCCTACGAGCAGTACTTC. Translating gives CASSQGRTSGQSSYEQYF.

V and J are TRBV10-2 and TRBJ2-1; TRBD2 matches 8 bases. Germline CDR1 and CDR2: WSHSY and SAAADI. Germline trimming cut 2 bases from V and 8 bases from J; bases unmatched to any gene: 11. This CDR3 is 16 amino acids long. DNA for the CDR3: TGCGCCAGCAGTGAGGGAATGGTTAGCGGGAAAGATGAGCAGTTCTTC. Its protein product is CASSEGMVSGKDEQFF.

This chain uses TRBV5-8 with TRBJ1-5; weak D call: TRBD1 (6 bases). The CDR3 covers 14 residues. Trimming removed 4 bases from V and 2 bases from J, with 10 bases in between. The germline gives CDR1 SGHTS, CDR2 YDEGEE. The CDR3 DNA sequence: TGTGCCAGCAGCCCTCGGACAGGCAATCAGCCCCAGCATTTT. This sequence encodes CASSPRTGNQPQHF.

On this clone itself: Other DNA sequences of this sample code for an identical CDR3. V usage is TRBV18 and J usage is TRBJ1-1, with D possibly matching TRBD1 (5 bases). This CDR3 has 13 amino acids. Germline V lookup: CDR1 KGHSH, CDR2 LQKENI. V shed 3 bases and J shed 5 bases, with 10 bases lying between them. The CDR3 spells CASSPPGGTEAFF. In DNA form, the CDR3 reads TGTGCCAGCTCACCGCCCGGGGGAACTGAAGCTTTCTTT. Based on the CDR3 plus reference TRBV18 and TRBJ1-1, the full variable domain is NAGVMQNPRHLVRRRGQEARLRCSPMKGHSHVYWYRQLPEEGLKFMVYLQKENIIDESGMPKERFSAEFPKEGPSILRIQQVVRGDSAAYFCASSPPGGTEAFFGQGTRLTVV.

The chain uses TRBV19 and TRBJ2-5, with 9 positions matching TRBD1. The V segment lost 6 bases and the J segment 4 bases; nucleotides outside the gene matches: 6. The CDR3 is 14 amino acids. Germline V gene sequence: CDR1 LNHDA, CDR2 SQIVND (reference sequence). CDR3 DNA sequence: TGTGCCAGTAGATCCCGGGACAGGGTAGAGACCCAGTACTTC. The encoded protein is CASRSRDRVETQYF.

The chain recombines TRBV30 with TRBJ2-7; D perhaps matches TRBD2 (7 bases). The V end lost 1 base, the J end lost 1 base, and 11 bases lay between the germline ends. The CDR3 extends over 14 amino acids. From germline, CDR1 is GTSNPN and CDR2 SVGIG (reference sequence). Here the CDR3 DNA reads TGTGCCTGGAGTGGGGGGGGCTCGTCCTACGAGCAGTACTTC. Translation gives CAWSGGGSSYEQYF.